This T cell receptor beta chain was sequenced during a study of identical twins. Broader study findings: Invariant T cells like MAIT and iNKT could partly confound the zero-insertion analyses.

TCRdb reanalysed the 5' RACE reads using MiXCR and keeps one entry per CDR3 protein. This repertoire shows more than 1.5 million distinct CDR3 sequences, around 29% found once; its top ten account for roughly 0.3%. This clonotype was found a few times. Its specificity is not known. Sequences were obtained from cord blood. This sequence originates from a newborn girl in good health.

The CDR3 loop reads CASSRRTSGNEQYF. The CDR3 region has the DNA TGTGCCAGCAGTCGGAGGACTAGCGGCAATGAGCAGTACTTC. The chain uses TRBV6-2 or TRBV6-3 and TRBJ2-5, with 10 bases aligning to TRBD2. CDR3 size: 14 residues. Germline V CDR1 and CDR2: MNHEY, SVGEGT. The V gene end was trimmed by 5 bases and the J gene end by 11 bases; junction bases not matched to a gene: 11.